Listed below are T cell receptor beta chains from one sample, sequenced in a study of cytomegalovirus exposure and HLA in healthy donors. Profiling relied on immunoSEQ multiplex PCR, and the TCRdb table lists in-frame clones only, not all of them. The sample has roughly 120,000 clones, around two thirds seen once. Sequenced material: PBMCs. The receptor source for this set is a woman in her 40s in good health and CMV-seropositive. The CDR3 runs from the conserved cysteine through the conserved F or W. The D gene is left open where the match is weak. Not every row has a clone size; where given, it reads once, few, many or a size class.

j_call: TRBJ2-1
clone_size: NA
v_call: TRBV10-3
d_call: TRBD2
cdr3_aa: CAISAGTSGSAYNEQFF
cdr3_nt: TGTGCCATCAGCGCCGGGACTAGCGGGAGCGCCTACAATGAGCAGTTCTTC

j_call: TRBJ1-2
clone_size: once
v_call: TRBV27
d_call: NA
cdr3_aa: CASSSRDSAFGGYTF
cdr3_nt: TGTGCCAGCAGTTCCAGAGACAGCGCCTTTGGTGGCTACACCTTC

j_call: TRBJ2-7
clone_size: NA
v_call: TRBV29-1
d_call: NA
cdr3_aa: CSATERLGEQYF
cdr3_nt: TGCAGCGCCACCGAGAGGCTGGGCGAGCAGTACTTC

j_call: TRBJ1-4
clone_size: once
v_call: TRBV28
d_call: NA
cdr3_aa: CASSARRTANEKLFF
cdr3_nt: TGTGCCAGCAGTGCCCGTAGAACGGCTAATGAAAAACTGTTTTTT

j_call: TRBJ2-2
clone_size: once
v_call: TRBV30
d_call: TRBD1
cdr3_aa: CAWSLAGTGDTGELFF
cdr3_nt: TGTGCCTGGAGTTTAGCCGGGACAGGGGACACCGGGGAGCTGTTTTTT

j_call: TRBJ2-5
clone_size: NA
v_call: TRBV7-9
d_call: NA
cdr3_aa: CASSLDPGEETQYF
cdr3_nt: TGTGCCAGCAGCTTAGATCCAGGTGAAGAGACCCAGTACTTC

j_call: TRBJ2-7
clone_size: NA
v_call: TRBV7-9
d_call: NA
cdr3_aa: CASSLAVLNSYEQYF
cdr3_nt: TGTGCCAGCAGCTTAGCGGTTCTAAACTCCTACGAGCAGTACTTC

j_call: TRBJ2-7
clone_size: NA
v_call: TRBV10-3
d_call: NA
cdr3_aa: CATVGQGLEREQYF
cdr3_nt: TGTGCCACGGTGGGGCAGGGCCTAGAGAGGGAGCAGTACTTC

j_call: TRBJ2-5
clone_size: NA
v_call: TRBV27
d_call: NA
cdr3_aa: CASSLNHGGVQETQYF
cdr3_nt: TGTGCCAGCAGTTTAAACCACGGCGGGGTCCAAGAGACCCAGTACTTC

j_call: TRBJ1-2
clone_size: NA
v_call: TRBV15
d_call: TRBD1
cdr3_aa: CATSREGRGRRGDGYTF
cdr3_nt: TGTGCCACCAGCAGAGAGGGCAGGGGGCGAAGGGGAGATGGCTACACCTTC

j_call: TRBJ2-1
clone_size: NA
v_call: TRBV6-6
d_call: NA
cdr3_aa: CASSSTDNYNEQFF
cdr3_nt: TGTGCCAGCAGTTCTACGGACAATTACAATGAGCAGTTCTTC

j_call: TRBJ2-3
clone_size: NA
v_call: TRBV18
d_call: NA
cdr3_aa: CASSPGEDTDTQYF
cdr3_nt: TGTGCCAGCTCACCAGGGGAGGACACAGATACGCAGTATTTT

j_call: TRBJ2-3
clone_size: NA
v_call: TRBV28
d_call: TRBD2
cdr3_aa: CASSSAGLAGDTQYF
cdr3_nt: TGTGCCAGCAGTTCAGCGGGACTAGCGGGAGATACGCAGTATTTT

j_call: TRBJ1-5
clone_size: NA
v_call: TRBV10-3
d_call: NA
cdr3_aa: CAISDLGRPQHF
cdr3_nt: TGTGCCATCAGTGACTTGGGGCGGCCCCAGCATTTT

j_call: TRBJ2-4
clone_size: NA
v_call: TRBV7-9
d_call: TRBD2
cdr3_aa: CASSPPSGSWKNIQYF
cdr3_nt: TGTGCCAGCAGCCCCCCTAGCGGGAGTTGGAAAAACATTCAGTACTTC

j_call: TRBJ2-3
clone_size: NA
v_call: TRBV4-3
d_call: TRBD2
cdr3_aa: CASSPGLASTDTQYF
cdr3_nt: TGCGCCAGCAGCCCCGGACTAGCTAGCACAGATACGCAGTATTTT

j_call: TRBJ1-2
clone_size: NA
v_call: TRBV7-9
d_call: TRBD1
cdr3_aa: CASSLDGTGGYTF
cdr3_nt: TGTGCCAGCAGCTTAGATGGGACAGGCGGCTACACCTTC

j_call: TRBJ2-5
clone_size: NA
v_call: TRBV5-1
d_call: TRBD1
cdr3_aa: CASSTGTAKETQYF
cdr3_nt: TGCGCCAGCAGCACCGGGACAGCCAAAGAGACCCAGTACTTC

j_call: TRBJ1-1
clone_size: NA
v_call: TRBV15
d_call: NA
cdr3_aa: CATSRELGAGAGEAFF
cdr3_nt: TGTGCCACCAGCAGAGAGTTGGGTGCAGGGGCTGGGGAAGCTTTCTTT